A single TCR beta chain is shown here with its context. The sample comes from a study of blood T cells in healthy people across ages. Turning to the study itself: Capture by template switching was about one barcoded beta molecule per two T cells.

Then a second PCR, running roughly 6 to 12 cycles, was carried out with a sample-barcoded 5' primer and a J-beta primer mix. The template-switch adaptor, which had 12 random nucleotides, put a tag on each cDNA molecule. TCRdb processed the 5' RACE reads anew with MiXCR; each CDR3 protein has one entry. This table has around 1,000,000 distinct CDR3 sequences, roughly 24% appearing once. The V end lost 6 bases, the J end lost 10 bases, and 15 bases lay between the germline ends. CDR3 length: 13 amino acids. Each sample provided at least 5.5 micrograms of extracted total RNA. These sequences were also reported in another study, on T cells of mothers and their children. Turning to that study: Compared with unrelated pairs, related mother-child pairs had slightly higher, non-significant overlap.

The TCR was taken from a girl aged 2-10 years in good health. The sequenced material came from blood. The V call is TRBV12-3 or TRBV12-4, the J call TRBJ1-4, with a weak D call TRBD1 (5 bases). CDR3 in amino acids: CASSVVGHAKLFF. The CDR3 DNA sequence: TGTGCCAGCAGCGTCGTGGGGCACGCAAAACTGTTTTTT.